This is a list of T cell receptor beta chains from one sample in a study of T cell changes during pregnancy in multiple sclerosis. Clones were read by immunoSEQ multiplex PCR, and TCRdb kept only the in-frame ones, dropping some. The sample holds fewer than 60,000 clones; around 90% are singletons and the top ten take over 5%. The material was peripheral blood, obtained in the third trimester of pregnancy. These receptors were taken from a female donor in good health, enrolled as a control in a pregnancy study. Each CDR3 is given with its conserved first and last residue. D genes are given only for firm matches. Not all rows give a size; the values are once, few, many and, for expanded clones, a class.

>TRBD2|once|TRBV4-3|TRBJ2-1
CASSTSGGSYNEQFF
TGCGCCAGCAGCACTAGCGGGGGCTCCTACAATGAGCAGTTCTTC
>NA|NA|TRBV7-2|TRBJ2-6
CASSLRQTGANVLTF
TGTGCCAGCAGCTTAAGACAAACCGGGGCCAACGTCCTGACTTTC
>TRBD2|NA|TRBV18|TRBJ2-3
CASSPLGLAGADTQYF
TGTGCCAGCTCACCATTGGGACTAGCGGGAGCAGATACGCAGTATTTT
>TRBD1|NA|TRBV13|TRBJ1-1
CASSLYGQGNTEAFF
TGTGCCAGCAGCTTATACGGACAGGGGAACACTGAAGCTTTCTTT
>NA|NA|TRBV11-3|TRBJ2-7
CASAGGGLSYEQYF
TGTGCCAGCGCTGGGGGGGGCCTCTCCTACGAGCAGTACTTC
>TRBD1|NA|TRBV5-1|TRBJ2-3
CASSLGTGPTDTQYF
TGCGCCAGCAGCCTAGGGACAGGACCCACAGATACGCAGTATTTT
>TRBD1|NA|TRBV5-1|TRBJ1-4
CASSPRDRESKLFF
TGCGCCAGCAGCCCCCGGGACAGAGAATCAAAACTGTTTTTT
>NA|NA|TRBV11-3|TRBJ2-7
CASSFTRTNEQYF
TGTGCCAGCAGCTTCACTAGAACCAACGAGCAGTACTTC
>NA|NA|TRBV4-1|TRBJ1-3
CASSPILQGSSGNTIYF
TGCGCCAGCAGCCCAATATTACAGGGTAGCTCTGGAAACACCATATATTTT
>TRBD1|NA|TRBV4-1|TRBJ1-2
CASSQVGQGSANGYTF
TGCGCCAGCAGCCAAGTGGGACAGGGATCCGCCAATGGCTACACCTTC
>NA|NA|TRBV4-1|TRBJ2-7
CASSQDSEVYEQYF
TGCGCCAGCAGCCAAGATAGCGAGGTATACGAGCAGTACTTC
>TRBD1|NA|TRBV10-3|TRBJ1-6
CAISESGQGYNSPPHF
TGTGCCATCAGTGAGTCGGGACAGGGTTACAATTCACCCCCCCACTTT
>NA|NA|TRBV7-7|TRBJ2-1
CASSLGQTNEQFF
TGTGCTAGCAGCCTTGGACAGACCAATGAGCAGTTCTTC
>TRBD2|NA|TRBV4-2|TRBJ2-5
CASSLETSLAGGETQYF
TGTGCCAGCAGCCTAGAGACCTCTCTAGCGGGAGGGGAGACCCAGTACTTC
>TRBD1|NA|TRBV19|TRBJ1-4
CASSTGQLNEKLFF
TGTGCCAGTAGTACGGGACAGCTTAATGAAAAACTGTTTTTT
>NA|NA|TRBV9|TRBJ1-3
CASSTNSPGISGNTIYF
TGTGCCAGCAGCACCAATTCTCCGGGAATCTCTGGAAACACCATATATTTT
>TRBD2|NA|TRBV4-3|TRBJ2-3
CASSQGGGDTQYF
TGCGCCAGCAGTCAAGGCGGGGGAGATACGCAGTATTTT
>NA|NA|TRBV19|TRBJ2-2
CAVGGAGVVGELFF
TGTGCCGTCGGGGGCGCGGGAGTGGTCGGGGAGCTGTTTTTT
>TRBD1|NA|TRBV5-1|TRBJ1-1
CASSGWTGVNTEAFF
TGCGCCAGCAGCGGATGGACAGGGGTGAACACTGAAGCTTTCTTT
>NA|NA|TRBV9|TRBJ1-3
CASSAYLGNTIYF
TGTGCCAGCAGCGCCTACCTTGGAAACACCATATATTTT
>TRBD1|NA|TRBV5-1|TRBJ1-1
CASSFRTGTNTEAFF
TGCGCCAGCAGCTTTAGGACAGGCACGAACACTGAAGCTTTCTTT
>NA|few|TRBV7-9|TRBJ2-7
CASSLKGEGSYEQYF
TGTGCCAGCAGTTTAAAGGGAGAAGGTAGCTACGAGCAGTACTTC
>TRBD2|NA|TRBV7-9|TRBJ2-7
CASSLRLAGLTYEQYF
TGTGCCAGCAGCTTAAGACTAGCGGGCTTAACCTACGAGCAGTACTTC
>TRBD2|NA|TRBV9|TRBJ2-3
CASSRQAGGTDTQYF
TGTGCCAGCAGCCGACAAGCGGGGGGCACAGATACGCAGTATTTT
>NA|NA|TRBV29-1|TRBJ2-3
CSVGGHELLFSTDTQYF
TGCAGCGTTGGGGGACACGAGCTACTATTCTCCACAGATACGCAGTATTTT
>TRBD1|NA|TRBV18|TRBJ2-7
CASSRGQESAYEQYF
TGTGCCAGCTCACGGGGACAGGAGAGTGCCTACGAGCAGTACTTC
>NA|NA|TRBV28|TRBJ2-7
CASSLGGAPHEQYF
TGTGCCAGCAGCCTAGGGGGTGCGCCTCACGAGCAGTACTTC
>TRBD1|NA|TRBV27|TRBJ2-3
CASRPPRGQPGTDTQYF
TGTGCCAGCAGGCCCCCCAGGGGGCAACCTGGCACAGATACGCAGTATTTT
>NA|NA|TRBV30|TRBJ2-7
CAWSVRYEQYF
TGTGCCTGGAGTGTCCGCTACGAGCAGTACTTC
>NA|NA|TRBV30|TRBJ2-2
CAWSDGLRPNTGELFF
TGTGCCTGGAGTGATGGACTGAGACCGAACACCGGGGAGCTGTTTTTT
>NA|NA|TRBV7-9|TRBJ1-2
CASSTTAYYGYTF
TGTGCCAGCAGCACGACAGCTTACTATGGCTACACCTTC
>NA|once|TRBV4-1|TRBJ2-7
CASSREDRRSYEQYF
TGCGCCAGCAGCCGGGAGGACAGGAGAAGCTACGAGCAGTACTTC
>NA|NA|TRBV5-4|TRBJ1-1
CASSLGGAANTEAFF
TGTGCCAGCAGCTTAGGAGGGGCAGCCAACACTGAAGCTTTCTTT
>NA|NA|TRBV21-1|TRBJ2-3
CASSLAERIADTQYF
TGTGCCAGCAGCCTAGCGGAGAGGATAGCAGATACGCAGTATTTT
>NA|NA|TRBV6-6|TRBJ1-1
CASRAETNEAFF
TGTGCCAGCAGGGCAGAAACAAATGAAGCTTTCTTT
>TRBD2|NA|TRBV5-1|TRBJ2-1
CASSLRLAAYNEQFF
TGCGCCAGCAGCTTGAGGCTAGCGGCCTACAATGAGCAGTTCTTC
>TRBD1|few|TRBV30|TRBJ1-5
CAWQGAASNQPQHF
TGTGCCTGGCAGGGGGCAGCGAGCAATCAGCCCCAGCATTTT